The source of this T cell receptor beta chain is a study of vaccination effects on CD4 cells after COVID-19. On the study more broadly: Sampling occurred 16 days and one week pre-vaccination in a couple of convalescent patients.

Only in-frame clones appear in the TCRdb table, and some are missing; sequencing was by immunoSEQ multiplex PCR. This table holds tens of thousands of clones, under 85% found once. Points on this clone: Its antigen is unidentified.

The CDR3 is made up of 15 amino acids. The germline V gene encodes CDR1 SGHNT and CDR2 YYREEE (reference sequence). V lost 4 bases and J 3 bases, leaving 16 bases between the germline ends. In the ViraFEST assay, antigen-specific CD4+ clonotypes were identified by expansion after peptide-pool stimulation. Culture lasted about nine days before CD4+ T cell isolation. Infection with SARS-CoV-2 occurred in the person between March and December 2020, and PCR confirmed it. It was with 10 IU/ml IL-2 and around 10 ug/ml peptides that a few million PBMC per well were cultured. Sequencing used CD4+ T cells from PBMCs cultured with a peptide pool, obtained before COVID-19 vaccination. The chain combines TRBV5-4 with TRBJ2-5; a possible D gene is TRBD2 (6 bases). The TCR sequence derives from a human donor who had a prior SARS-CoV-2 infection. In DNA form, the CDR3 reads TGTGCCAGCAGCCCCACCGGGACTTTTGAAGAGACCCAGTACTTC. As protein: CASSPTGTFEETQYF.